Following are 14 T cell receptor beta chains from one sample sequenced in a study of blood T cell repertoires in COVID-19. Sequencing was performed with immunoSEQ multiplex PCR; in TCRdb, only in-frame clones are kept and a portion is missing. The data show some 200,000 clones, with over 75% seen just once and 4.5% to 7.5% held by the top ten. What was sequenced was peripheral blood. Source of these receptors: a man aged 80 or over with acute or convalescent COVID-19.

The gene calls are TRBV5-1 and TRBJ2-3; 7 nucleotides match TRBD1. CDR1 is SGHRS and CDR2 is YFSETQ in the germline V gene. The V and J ends lost 0 bases and 5 bases, in that order; junction bases with no gene match: 6. This CDR3 contains 15 residues. The CDR3 nucleotides are TGCGCCAGCAGCTTGGCCGGGACAGCCGGAGATACGCAGTATTTT. Its protein is CASSLAGTAGDTQYF.

This rearrangement joins TRBV27 to TRBJ2-2; the match to TRBD1 covers 9 bases. V was pared by 6 bases and J by 4 bases, with 3 bases of the junction left unmatched. Germline V gene lookup returns CDR1 MNHEY and CDR2 SMNVEV (reference sequence). The CDR3 runs 14 residues. Here the CDR3 reads CASRQGAGTGELFF. CDR3 bases: TGTGCCAGCAGACAGGGGGCAGGCACCGGGGAGCTGTTTTTT.

The CDR3 coding sequence is TGTGCCAGCAGTTTGACAGGCCTGGCCCTCCAAGAGACCCAGTACTTC. Its translation is CASSLTGLALQETQYF. The rearrangement links TRBV27 to TRBJ2-5; perhaps TRBD1 as D (6 bases). The germline CDR1 and CDR2 sequences are MNHEY and SMNVEV (reference sequence). Trimming took off 3 bases at V and 1 base at J, with 15 bases between the two ends. The CDR3 spans 16 residues.

The chain couples TRBV9 to TRBJ2-5; TRBD2 agrees at 7 bases. V was pared by 3 bases and J by 2 bases, with 7 bases of the junction left unmatched. Germline assignment: CDR1 SGDLS and CDR2 YYNGEE. The CDR3 runs 15 residues. Here the CDR3 DNA reads TGTGCCAGCAGCGAGGGACTATTGGGGCAAGAGACCCAGTACTTC. It translates to CASSEGLLGQETQYF.

The V and J genes are TRBV27 and TRBJ2-7; D may be TRBD2 (5 bases). The CDR3 is 15 amino acids. Germline CDR1 reads MNHEY; CDR2 reads SMNVEV (reference sequence). V was pared by 3 bases and J by 3 bases, with 15 bases between. The CDR3 here is CASSFSRAVNYEQYF. The CDR3 nucleotides are TGTGCCAGCAGTTTCTCGAGGGCGGTGAACTACGAGCAGTACTTC.

The chain uses TRBV18 and TRBJ2-1, with 8 bases aligning to TRBD1. Looked up from germline, CDR1 is KGHSH and CDR2 is LQKENI. Trimming cost V 4 bases and J 6 bases; bases outside gene matches: 8. This CDR3 is 15 amino acids long. The CDR3 DNA is TGTGCCAGCTCACTCCAGACAGGGGACCCCAATGAGCAGTTCTTC. Translation: CASSLQTGDPNEQFF.

This clone was observed a single time. The rearrangement joins TRBV30 to TRBJ2-4, with D possibly TRBD1 on 7 matching bases. The length of the CDR3 is 15 residues. Trimming took off 4 bases at V and 4 bases at J, with 17 bases between the two ends. Germline V gives CDR1 GTSNPN, CDR2 SVGIG (reference sequence). The chain's CDR3 is CAWMAGQIMKNIQYF. The CDR3 DNA reads as TGTGCCTGGATGGCGGGACAGATTATGAAAAACATTCAGTACTTC.

This clone has only one observation. The J gene is TRBJ2-7, the V gene TRBV21-1; the table gives TRBD1 as D, unverified against the DNA. TRBV21-1 is recorded as a pseudogene. The CDR3 runs 14 residues. CDR3 in amino acids: CASSKDGTGYEQYV. The CDR3 region has the DNA TGTGCCAGCAGCAAAGATGGGACAGGGTACGAGCAGTACGTC.

The V call is TRBV4-2, the J call TRBJ2-3; 9 nucleotides line up with TRBD2. The V gene end was trimmed by 2 bases and the J gene end by 5 bases; junction bases not matched to a gene: 14. Germline assignment: CDR1 LGHNA and CDR2 YNFKEQ. The CDR3 has 18 residues. The CDR3 sequence is CASSQSTPIAGAVDTQYF. CDR3 DNA sequence: TGTGCCAGCAGCCAATCCACTCCTATAGCGGGAGCAGTAGATACGCAGTATTTT.

The rearrangement links TRBV11-2 to TRBJ1-2; D unresolved. V was pared by 1 base and J by 3 bases, with 24 bases between. There are 19 residues in the CDR3. The V gene's germline CDR1 is SGHAT and CDR2 FQNNGV. The CDR3 region has the DNA TGTGCCAGCAGCTTAGTTATAGGGCCTGGGAGTACAACCCACTATGGCTACACCTTC. The encoded protein is CASSLVIGPGSTTHYGYTF.

The chain carries TRBV6-5 and TRBJ1-5, with D uncertain. Germline values: CDR1 MNHEY, CDR2 SVGAGI. CDR3 length: 14 amino acids. With 2 bases removed from V and 5 bases from J, the gap between germline ends came to 10 bases. The CDR3 protein is CASSYGPNDQPQHF. CDR3 DNA: TGTGCCAGCAGTTACGGGCCAAACGATCAGCCCCAGCATTTT.

This chain links TRBV6-1 with TRBJ1-3, with a possible D match to TRBD1 (5 bases). Germline CDR1 is MNHNS and CDR2 is SASEGT. V was cut by 3 bases and J by 0 bases, with 9 bases left in between. The CDR3 extends over 15 amino acids. CDR3 loop: CASSEGGFSGNTIYF. The CDR3 nucleotides read TGTGCCAGCAGTGAGGGGGGATTCTCTGGAAACACCATATATTTT.

This rearrangement joins TRBV6-5 to TRBJ2-7; TRBD2 matches 9 bases. Germline CDR1 reads MNHEY; CDR2 reads SVGAGI. V was clipped by 11 bases and J by 2 bases; unmatched bases: 7. The CDR3 contains 13 residues. The CDR3 sequence is CAAGREGPYEQYF. The CDR3 bases are TGTGCCGCAGGGCGGGAGGGCCCCTACGAGCAGTACTTC.

This clone was seen just once. The V gene is TRBV6-1, the J gene TRBJ1-4; 8 nucleotides line up with TRBD1. V shed 3 bases, J shed 2 bases, and the junction held 5 bases outside the gene matches. The CDR3 has 16 residues. Germline loops: CDR1 MNHNS, CDR2 SASEGT. The DNA for the CDR3 is TGTGCCAGCAGTGACCCGTGGACAGGGACTAATGAAAAACTGTTTTTT. It specifies CASSDPWTGTNEKLFF.